This entry describes one T cell receptor beta chain. The data are from a study of OX40 agonist ivuxolimab in advanced cancers. The overall study: Administration of intravenous ivuxolimab to patients occurred every 2 weeks at 0.01 to 10 mg/kg. Participants, approximately 81% male, averaged around 60 years of age, ranging from about 23 to 90.

The CDR3 consists of 17 residues. V lost 6 bases to trimming and J lost 4 bases, with 22 bases between them. CDR1 and CDR2 from the germline V gene are MNHEY and SMNVEV (reference sequence). Using immunoSEQ multiplex PCR, the repertoire was profiled, and TCRdb retains in-frame clones only, with some absent. The data hold roughly 46,000 clones, with roughly nine tenths observed a single time. Sampling times: baseline, cycle 4 day 1, cycle 7 day 1. The source material was CD4+ or CD8+ T cells sorted from blood, sampled in a trial of the OX40 agonist ivuxolimab. The V gene is TRBV27, the J gene TRBJ2-1, with D possibly being TRBD1 (5 bases). This receptor was obtained from an adult with an advanced solid tumor such as melanoma, head and neck, liver or kidney cancer. The CDR3 DNA follows: TGTGCCAGCAGACTAAGCTATCAGGGTTACCTTTACAATGAGCAGTTCTTC. This codes for CASRLSYQGYLYNEQFF.